This T cell receptor beta chain originates from a study of shared clonotypes between healthy human individuals. Germline V gene data show CDR1 as SGHTA and CDR2 as FQGNSA. CDR3 size: 15 residues. V lost 0 bases to trimming and J lost 6 bases; unmatched junction nucleotides: 5. TCRdb keeps only in-frame clones here, not all; method: immunoSEQ multiplex PCR. The sample contains millions of clones, about 95% of which appear only once. About this clone: Antigen specificity is unknown.

General study findings and limits: Unshared clonotypes carried lower generation probabilities than those common to all four donors.

This TCR was sampled from a man between 18 and 35 years old in good health. The material sequenced was naive CD4+ T cells sorted from blood. The subset was: CD45RA+ positively selected. The genes are TRBV7-2 and TRBJ2-4; 7 positions match TRBD2. CDR3 sequence: CASSLATWGGNIQYF. DNA for the CDR3: TGTGCCAGCAGCTTAGCGACCTGGGGGGGAAACATTCAGTACTTC. The full variable domain, its missing parts supplied by reference TRBV7-2 and TRBJ2-4, is GAGVSQSPSNKVTEKGKDVELRCDPISGHTALYWYRQSLGQGLEFLIYFQGNSAPDKSGLPSDRFSAERTGGSVSTLTIQRTQQEDSAVYLCASSLATWGGNIQYFGAGTRLSVL.